The sample holds a few counts of the clone carrying this TCR beta chain. Its antigen is still unknown. This specimen belongs to a study of molecular identifiers for immune sequencing clone quantification. Findings and caveats of the study: Spiked Jurkat TCR RNA equal to one cell could reportedly be picked out among 940,000 or so naive cells.

The use of previously described methods and listed TCR primers produced the bulk TCR libraries. Using its own MiXCR run on the PCR reads, TCRdb lists one record per CDR3 protein. The sample has more than 250,000 distinct CDR3 sequences; about 22% are singletons. V dropped 1 base and J dropped 1 base, with 7 bases sitting between them. Germline CDR1 is SEHNR and CDR2 is FQNEAQ (reference sequence). CDR3 length: 15 residues. The J gene is TRBJ2-2, the V gene TRBV7-9; no clear D. Material: naive CD8+ T cells from blood, with Jurkat cell RNA spiked in. As for subset: FACS-sorted CD8+CD4-CCR7+CD45RA+ naive T cells. The TCR originated in a human donor in good health. Some libraries in this study had Jurkat cell RNA spiked in. The CDR3 here is CASSLGVGNTGELFF. The CDR3 nucleotides read TGTGCCAGCAGCTTAGGTGTTGGGAACACCGGGGAGCTGTTTTTT.